The clone carrying this TCR beta chain was recorded at least ten times. Its antigen remains unknown. With 0 bases removed from V and 11 bases from J, the gap between germline ends came to 14 bases. The CDR3 is 14 residues long. Germline assignment: CDR1 DFQATT and CDR2 SNEGSKA (reference sequence). The data are from a study of identical twins. Study-wide points: Researchers reported excess low generation probability among twin-shared out-of-frame alpha sequences. Conclusions were based on cross-sectional statistical analysis, without following the same donors. Analyses of zero insertions could be partly confounded by invariant MAIT and iNKT cells.

TCRdb redid the calling of the 5' RACE reads with MiXCR, one entry per CDR3 protein. The data show 200,000 to 300,000 distinct CDR3 sequences, 10% to 13% seen once. This receptor was obtained from a man between 45 and 60 years old in good health. This chain links TRBV20-1 with TRBJ1-6; unclear D gene. The sample was memory T cells sorted from blood. CDR3 coding DNA: TGCAGTGCTAGAGACCCAATGGAGAGGACACCCCTCCACTTT. The encoded protein is CSARDPMERTPLHF.